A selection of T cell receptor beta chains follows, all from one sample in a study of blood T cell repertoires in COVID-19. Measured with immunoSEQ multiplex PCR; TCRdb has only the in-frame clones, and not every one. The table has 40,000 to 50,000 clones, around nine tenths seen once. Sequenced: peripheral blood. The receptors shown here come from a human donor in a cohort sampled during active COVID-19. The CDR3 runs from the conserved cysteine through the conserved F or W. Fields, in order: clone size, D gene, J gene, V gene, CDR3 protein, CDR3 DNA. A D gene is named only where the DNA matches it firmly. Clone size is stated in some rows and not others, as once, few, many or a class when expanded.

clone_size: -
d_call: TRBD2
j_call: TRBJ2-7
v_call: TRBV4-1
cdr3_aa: CASSQVPGGDYEQYF
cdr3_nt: TGCGCCAGCAGCCAAGTTCCCGGGGGGGACTACGAGCAGTACTTC

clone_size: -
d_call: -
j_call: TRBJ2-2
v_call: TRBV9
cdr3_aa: CASSVVTGGELFF
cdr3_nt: TGTGCCAGCAGCGTAGTTACGGGCGGGGAGCTGTTTTTT

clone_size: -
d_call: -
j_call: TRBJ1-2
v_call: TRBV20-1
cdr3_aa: CSARGSLLNTF
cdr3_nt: TGCAGTGCTAGGGGCAGCCTACTGAACACCTTC

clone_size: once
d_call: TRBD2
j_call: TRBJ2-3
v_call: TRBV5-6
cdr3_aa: CASRPGLDTDTQYF
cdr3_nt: TGTGCCAGCAGACCGGGACTAGACACAGATACGCAGTATTTT

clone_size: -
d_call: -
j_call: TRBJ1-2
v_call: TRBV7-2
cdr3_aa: CASSLRQDYGYTF
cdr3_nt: TGTGCCAGCAGCTTAAGGCAGGACTATGGCTACACCTTC

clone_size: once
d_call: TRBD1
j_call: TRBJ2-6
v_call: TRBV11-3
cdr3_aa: CASSPGTGSSGANVLTF
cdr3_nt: TGTGCCAGCAGCCCCGGGACAGGGAGCTCTGGGGCCAACGTCCTGACTTTC

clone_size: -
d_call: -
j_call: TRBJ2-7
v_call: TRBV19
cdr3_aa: CASSPGSLVRQVNYEQYF
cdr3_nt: TGTGCCAGTAGTCCCGGGAGTCTAGTGAGGCAGGTAAACTACGAGCAGTACTTC

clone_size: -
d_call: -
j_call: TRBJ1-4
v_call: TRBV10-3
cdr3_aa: CAIRSRGDDEKLFF
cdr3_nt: TGTGCCATCAGATCTCGGGGGGACGATGAAAAACTGTTTTTT

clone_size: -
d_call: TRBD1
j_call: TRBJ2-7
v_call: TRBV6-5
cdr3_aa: CASSYRDSRLYEQYF
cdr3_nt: TGTGCCAGCAGTTACCGGGACAGCCGACTCTACGAGCAGTACTTC

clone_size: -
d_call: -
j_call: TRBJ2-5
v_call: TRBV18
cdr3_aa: CASSPRGEETQYF
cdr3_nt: TGTGCCAGCTCACCACGGGGCGAAGAGACCCAGTACTTC

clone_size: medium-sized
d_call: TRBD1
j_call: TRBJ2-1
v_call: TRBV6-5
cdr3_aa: CASTHGTEAYNEQFF
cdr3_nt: TGTGCCAGCACCCACGGGACAGAAGCCTACAATGAGCAGTTCTTC

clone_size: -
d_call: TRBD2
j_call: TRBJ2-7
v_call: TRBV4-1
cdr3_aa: CASSQARVLAGVSYEQYF
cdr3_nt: TGCGCCAGCAGCCAAGCCAGGGTACTAGCGGGAGTCTCCTACGAGCAGTACTTC

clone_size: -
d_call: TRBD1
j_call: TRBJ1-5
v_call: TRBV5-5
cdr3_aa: CASSQGQRSNQPQHF
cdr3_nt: TGTGCCAGCAGCCAGGGACAGCGGTCCAATCAGCCCCAGCATTTT

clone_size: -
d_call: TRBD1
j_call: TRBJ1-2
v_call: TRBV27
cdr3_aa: CASSGQGDYGYTF
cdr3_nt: TGTGCCAGCTCGGGACAGGGCGACTATGGCTACACCTTC

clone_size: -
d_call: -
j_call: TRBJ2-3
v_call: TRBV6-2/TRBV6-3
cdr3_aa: CASSRDAPSTDTQYF
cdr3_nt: TGTGCCAGCAGTCGGGATGCCCCTAGCACAGATACGCAGTATTTT

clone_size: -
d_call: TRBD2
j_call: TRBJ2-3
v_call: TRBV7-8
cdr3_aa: CASSLAGLGRGDTQYF
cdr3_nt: TGTGCCAGCAGCTTAGCTGGGTTAGGGCGGGGGGATACGCAGTATTTT

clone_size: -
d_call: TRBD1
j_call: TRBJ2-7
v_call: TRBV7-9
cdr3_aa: CASSNPGQAHSYEQYF
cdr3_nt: TGTGCCAGCAGCAACCCGGGACAGGCCCACTCCTACGAGCAGTACTTC

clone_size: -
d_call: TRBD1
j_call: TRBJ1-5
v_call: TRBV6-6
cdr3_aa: CASSYLQGSNQPQHF
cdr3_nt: TGTGCCAGCAGTTACTTACAGGGGAGCAATCAGCCCCAGCATTTT

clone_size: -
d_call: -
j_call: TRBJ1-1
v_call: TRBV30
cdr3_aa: CAWSVRGASRRAFF
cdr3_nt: TGTGCCTGGAGTGTACGCGGAGCCTCCCGGAGAGCTTTCTTT

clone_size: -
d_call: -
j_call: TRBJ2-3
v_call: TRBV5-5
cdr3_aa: CASSIGTGGTDTQYF
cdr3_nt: TGTGCCAGCAGTATTGGGACCGGGGGAACAGATACGCAGTATTTT

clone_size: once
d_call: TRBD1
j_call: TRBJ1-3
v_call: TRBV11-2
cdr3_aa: CASSHRGWGNTIYF
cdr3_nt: TGTGCCAGCAGCCACAGGGGATGGGGAAACACCATATATTTT

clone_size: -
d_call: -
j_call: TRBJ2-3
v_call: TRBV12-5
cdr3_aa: CASGLGREADTQYF
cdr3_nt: TGTGCTAGTGGTTTGGGGAGGGAGGCAGATACGCAGTATTTT

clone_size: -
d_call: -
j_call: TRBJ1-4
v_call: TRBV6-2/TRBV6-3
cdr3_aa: CASSSTQGSDREKLFF
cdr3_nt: TGTGCCAGCAGTTCTACGCAGGGGTCGGATCGGGAAAAACTGTTTTTT

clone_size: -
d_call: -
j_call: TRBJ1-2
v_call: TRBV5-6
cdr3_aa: CASSLRGRDYGYTF
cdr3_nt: TGTGCCAGCAGCTTGAGGGGCAGAGACTATGGCTACACCTTC

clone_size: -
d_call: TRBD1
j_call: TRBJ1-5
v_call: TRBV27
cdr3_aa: CASSFTGGYQPQHF
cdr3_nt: TGTGCCAGCAGTTTTACAGGGGGTTACCAGCCCCAGCATTTT